This TCR beta chain was recovered during a study of technical replicates of blood from a handful of donors. J was trimmed by 5 bases and V by 4 bases; bases with no gene match: 13. Germline CDR1 and CDR2: MGHRA and YSYEKL. The CDR3 length is 17 residues. The data were produced by immunoSEQ multiplex PCR, yet TCRdb's version contains in-frame clones alone and is incomplete. The sample lists tens of thousands of clones; around 96% were seen once. The sequenced material came from T cells isolated from PBMCs. The sequence was obtained from a human donor in good health. The V and J genes are TRBV4-1 and TRBJ2-2, with 7 bases lining up with TRBD2. The CDR3 is CASSLMGGLVGTGELFF. The CDR3 nucleotides read TGCGCCAGCAGCCTTATGGGAGGGTTAGTAGGAACCGGGGAGCTGTTTTTT.